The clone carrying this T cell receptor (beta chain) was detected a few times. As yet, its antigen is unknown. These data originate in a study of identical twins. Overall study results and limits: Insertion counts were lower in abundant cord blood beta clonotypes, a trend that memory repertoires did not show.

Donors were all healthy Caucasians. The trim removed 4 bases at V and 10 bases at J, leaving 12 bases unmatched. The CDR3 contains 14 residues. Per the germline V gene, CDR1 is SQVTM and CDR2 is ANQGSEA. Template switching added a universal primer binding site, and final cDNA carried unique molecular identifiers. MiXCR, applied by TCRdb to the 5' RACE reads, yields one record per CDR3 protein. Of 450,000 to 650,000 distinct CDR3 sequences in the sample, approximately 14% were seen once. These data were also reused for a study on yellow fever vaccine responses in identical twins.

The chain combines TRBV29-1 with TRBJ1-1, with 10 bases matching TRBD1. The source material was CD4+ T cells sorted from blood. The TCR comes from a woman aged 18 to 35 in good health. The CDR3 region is CSVGGTGASLAAFF. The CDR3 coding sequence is TGCAGCGTTGGCGGGACAGGGGCGAGTTTGGCAGCTTTCTTT.